This TCR beta chain was found in a study of cytomegalovirus exposure and HLA in healthy donors. Germline V gene data show CDR1 as SGHAT and CDR2 as FQDESV (reference sequence). V gave up 5 bases and J gave up 8 bases, with 13 bases separating them. This CDR3 has 13 residues. The PCR used 60 Vbeta and 13 Jbeta primers. The data were produced by immunoSEQ multiplex PCR, yet TCRdb's version contains in-frame clones alone and is incomplete. Found here are 46,000 or so clones, roughly 60% of them singletons; the top ten hold 12%. The source is a man in his 60s in good health and CMV-seropositive. The sample comprised PBMCs. The V call is TRBV11-1, the J call TRBJ2-1; the D gene is possibly TRBD2 (5 bases). DNA of the CDR3: TGTGCCAGCAGCGCCTCGACTAACGATGAGCAGTTCTTC. The encoded protein is CASSASTNDEQFF.